This T cell receptor beta chain was sequenced in a study of CD8+CD57+ T cells in acquired aplastic anemia. Study at large: Among healthy donors, CD4+ cells averaged about 11 million reads.

Findings of the study overall: The study identified twenty-nine CD8+ CDR3 sequences shared by patients and controls.

As for this clonotype: Its antigen is not identified.

TCR beta VDJ and CDR3 profiles were obtained from a genomic DNA template. MiXCR, applied by TCRdb to the reads, yields one record per CDR3 protein. The sample holds around 190,000 distinct CDR3 sequences; approximately 60% are singletons and the top ten take 25% to 30%. The ends were cut back, 3 bases at V and 2 bases at J, with 5 bases in the middle. Germline V CDR1 and CDR2: DFQATT, SNEGSKA (reference sequence). This CDR3 contains 12 residues. V and J are TRBV20-1 and TRBJ1-5; a weak D match, TRBD1 (5 bases). Sequenced material: sorted CD4+, CD8+, or CD8+CD57+ T cells (not recorded which) from PBMCs. The sequence came from a human donor in good health. The CDR3 protein is CSARGGNQPQHF. The CDR3 DNA follows: TGCAGTGCTAGGGGGGGCAATCAGCCCCAGCATTTT.